The entry below describes one T cell receptor beta chain. As yet, its antigen is unknown. The data derive from a study of cytomegalovirus exposure and HLA in healthy donors. Study in general: The platform used for the 120 or so validation repertoires matched that of the roughly 670 first-cohort repertoires, a later analysis reported.

Findings and caveats of the study: Most TCR sequences proved rare, with some public TCRs found in many donors. Around 160 TCR beta chains were listed as cytomegalovirus-associated. The TCR clusters that emerged in the first cohort tended, a later analysis found, to co-occur in the approximately 120 validation repertoires.

The repertoire was sequenced with immunoSEQ multiplex PCR; TCRdb's copy has only in-frame clones and lacks some. Counted here are about 360,000 clones, 80% to 90% occurring once; the ten biggest clones make up 0.83%. V dropped 6 bases and J dropped 2; count of bases not matched to a gene: 4. The CDR3 length is 13 residues. Looked up from germline, CDR1 is MNHNS and CDR2 is SASEGT. The chain recombines TRBV6-1 with TRBJ2-7, with 7 positions matching TRBD2. Sequenced input: PBMCs. This receptor was obtained from a woman between 18 and 29 years old in good health and CMV-seronegative. The CDR3 spells CASSLAEAYEQYF. CDR3 in DNA: TGTGCCAGCAGCCTAGCGGAGGCCTACGAGCAGTACTTC.